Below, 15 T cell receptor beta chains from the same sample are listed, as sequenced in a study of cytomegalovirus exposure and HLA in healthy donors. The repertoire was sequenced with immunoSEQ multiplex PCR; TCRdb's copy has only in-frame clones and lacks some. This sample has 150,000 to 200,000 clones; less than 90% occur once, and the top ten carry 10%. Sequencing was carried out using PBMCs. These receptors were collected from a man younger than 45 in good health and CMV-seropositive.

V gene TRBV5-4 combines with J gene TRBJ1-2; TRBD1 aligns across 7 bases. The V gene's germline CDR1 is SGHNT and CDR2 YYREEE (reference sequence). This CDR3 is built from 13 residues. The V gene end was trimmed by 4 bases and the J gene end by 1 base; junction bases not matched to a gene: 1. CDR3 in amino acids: CASSRDSNYGYTF. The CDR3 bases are TGTGCCAGCAGCCGGGACAGTAACTATGGCTACACCTTC.

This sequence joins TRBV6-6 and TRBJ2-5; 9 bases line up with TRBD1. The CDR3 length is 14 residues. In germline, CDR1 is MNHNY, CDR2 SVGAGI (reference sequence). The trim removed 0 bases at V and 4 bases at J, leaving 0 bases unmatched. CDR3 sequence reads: CASSYSTGGETQYF. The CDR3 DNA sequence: TGTGCCAGCAGTTACTCGACAGGGGGAGAGACCCAGTACTTC.

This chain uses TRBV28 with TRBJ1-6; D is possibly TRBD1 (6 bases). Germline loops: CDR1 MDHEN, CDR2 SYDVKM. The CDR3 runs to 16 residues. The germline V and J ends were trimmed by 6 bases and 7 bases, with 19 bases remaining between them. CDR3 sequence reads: CASRPPAGGLNSPLHF. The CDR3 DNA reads TGTGCCAGCAGACCCCCCGCGGGGGGCCTAAATTCACCCCTCCACTTT.

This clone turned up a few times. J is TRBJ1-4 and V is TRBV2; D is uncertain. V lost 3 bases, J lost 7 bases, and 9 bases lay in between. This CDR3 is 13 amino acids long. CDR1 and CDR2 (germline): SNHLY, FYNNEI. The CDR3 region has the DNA TGTGCCAGCAGTGATTACGGGAGTGAAAAACTGTTTTTT. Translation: CASSDYGSEKLFF.

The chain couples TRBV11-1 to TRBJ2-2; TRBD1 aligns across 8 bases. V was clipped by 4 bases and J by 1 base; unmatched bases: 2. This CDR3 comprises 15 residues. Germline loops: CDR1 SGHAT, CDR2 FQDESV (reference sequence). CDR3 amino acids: CASSSGTGNTGELFF. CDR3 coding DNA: TGTGCCAGCAGCTCCGGGACAGGGAACACCGGGGAGCTGTTTTTT.

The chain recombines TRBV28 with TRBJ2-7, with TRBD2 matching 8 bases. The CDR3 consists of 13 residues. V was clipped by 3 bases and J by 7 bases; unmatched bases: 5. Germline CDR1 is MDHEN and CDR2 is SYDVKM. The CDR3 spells CASSFTGGREQYF. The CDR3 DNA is TGTGCCAGCAGTTTTACGGGGGGGCGTGAGCAGTACTTC.

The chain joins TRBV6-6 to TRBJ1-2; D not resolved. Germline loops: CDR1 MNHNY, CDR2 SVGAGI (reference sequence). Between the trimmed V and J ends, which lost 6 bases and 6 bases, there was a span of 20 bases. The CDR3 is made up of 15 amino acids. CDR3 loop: CASSLVRGKLDGYTF. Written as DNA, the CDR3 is TGTGCCAGCAGCCTGGTGCGAGGGAAGTTGGATGGCTACACCTTC.

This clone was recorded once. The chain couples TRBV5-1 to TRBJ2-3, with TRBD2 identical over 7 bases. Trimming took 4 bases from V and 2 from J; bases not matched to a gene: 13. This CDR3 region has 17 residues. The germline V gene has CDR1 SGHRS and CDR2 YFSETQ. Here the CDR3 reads CASSPQTSPTFTDTQYF. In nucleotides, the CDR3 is TGCGCCAGCAGCCCTCAGACTAGCCCTACCTTCACAGATACGCAGTATTTT.

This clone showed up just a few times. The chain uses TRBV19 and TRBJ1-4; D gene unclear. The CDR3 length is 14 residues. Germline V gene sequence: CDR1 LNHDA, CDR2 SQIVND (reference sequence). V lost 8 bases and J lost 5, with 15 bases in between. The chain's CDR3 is CASGPTRGNEKLFF. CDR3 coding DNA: TGTGCCAGTGGGCCGACTCGAGGGAATGAAAAACTGTTTTTT.

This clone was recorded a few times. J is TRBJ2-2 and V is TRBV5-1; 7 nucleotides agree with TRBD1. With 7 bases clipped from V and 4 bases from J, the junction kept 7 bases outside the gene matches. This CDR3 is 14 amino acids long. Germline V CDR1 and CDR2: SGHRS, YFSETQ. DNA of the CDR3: TGCGCCAGCTCCCAGGGGGAGATCACCGGGGAGCTGTTTTTT. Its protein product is CASSQGEITGELFF.

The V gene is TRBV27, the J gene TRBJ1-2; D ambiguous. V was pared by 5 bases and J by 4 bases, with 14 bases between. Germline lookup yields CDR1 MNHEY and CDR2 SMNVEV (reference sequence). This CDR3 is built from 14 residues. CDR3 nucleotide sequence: TGTGCCAGCAGTCCCGCTCGCGATCTCTATGGCTACACCTTC. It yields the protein CASSPARDLYGYTF.

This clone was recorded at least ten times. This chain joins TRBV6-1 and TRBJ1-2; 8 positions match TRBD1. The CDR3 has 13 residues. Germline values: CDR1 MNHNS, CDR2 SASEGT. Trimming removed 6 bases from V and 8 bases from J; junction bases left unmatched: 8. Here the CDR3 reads CASSSGTGEGYTF. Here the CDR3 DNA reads TGTGCCAGCAGCTCCGGGACAGGAGAAGGCTACACCTTC.

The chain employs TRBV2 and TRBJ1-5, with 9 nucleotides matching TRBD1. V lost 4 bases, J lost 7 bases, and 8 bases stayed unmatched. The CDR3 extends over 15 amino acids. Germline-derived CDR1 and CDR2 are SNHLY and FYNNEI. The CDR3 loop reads CASSADRGKGQPQHF. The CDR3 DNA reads TGTGCCAGCAGTGCTGACAGGGGGAAGGGACAGCCCCAGCATTTT.

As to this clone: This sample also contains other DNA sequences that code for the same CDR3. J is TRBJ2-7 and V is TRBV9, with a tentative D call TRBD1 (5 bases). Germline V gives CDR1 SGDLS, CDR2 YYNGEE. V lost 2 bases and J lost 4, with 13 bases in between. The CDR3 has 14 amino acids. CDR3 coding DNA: TGTGCCAGCAGCGTGGGGCTAGTCCCTTACGAGCAGTACTTC. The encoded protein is CASSVGLVPYEQYF.

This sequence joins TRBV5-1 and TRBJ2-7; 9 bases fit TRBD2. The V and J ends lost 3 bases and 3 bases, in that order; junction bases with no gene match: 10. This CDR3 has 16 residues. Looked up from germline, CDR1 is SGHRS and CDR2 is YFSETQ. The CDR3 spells CASSSSSSGTIYEQYF. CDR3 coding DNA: TGCGCCAGCAGCTCCTCGTCTAGCGGGACAATCTACGAGCAGTACTTC.